This T cell receptor delta chain was sequenced during a study of Vδ1+ human thymocytes. RNA was extracted from the cells and then reverse transcribed. Pooled V-gene forward primers with one constant-region reverse primer generated the CDR3 amplicons by multiplex PCR. TCRdb reprocessed the multiplex PCR reads through CATT. Altogether about 75,000 delta-chain clones are present, more than 30% being singletons, with the ten largest covering about 0.24%. The CDR3 spans 17 residues. Germline CDR1 TSWWSYY, CDR2 QGS. Trimming took 0 bases from V and 0 from J, leaving 14 bases between them. Study observations and caveats: TRG sequences recurred across donors, whereas TRD sequences stayed essentially private. About 20% of thymic delta-chain sequences were Vdelta2, with few Vdelta3, unlike blood Vdelta1+ controls. In the thymus, TRG and TRD repertoires looked highly polyclonal with Gaussian CDR3 lengths.

This clone has a handful of counts. Antigen specificity is unknown. The sequence derives from a boy in the first two years of life who had congenital heart surgery. The source material was Vdelta1+ gamma-delta thymocytes from the thymus. As for subset: FACS-sorted CD3+ TCRalphabeta- TCRVdelta1+ TCRVdelta2- thymocytes. V is TRDV1 and J is TRDJ1; D is undetermined. The CDR3: CALGELFFPPYTDKLIF. The DNA of the CDR3 is TGTGCTCTTGGGGAACTCTTTTTTCCCCCCTACACCGATAAACTCATCTTT.